Each of the 31 T cell receptor beta chains below was sequenced from the same sample in a study of CD8+ T cells in alopecia areata. Treatment defined: oral pan-JAK inhibitor, 5-10 mg twice daily. Sequencing used cDNA as its template, made by extracting RNA and reverse transcribing it. Using immunoSEQ multiplex PCR, the repertoire was profiled, and TCRdb retains in-frame clones only, with some absent. The sample gives about 290,000 clones, over 45% of which show up once; over 1.5% is in the top ten. The material was CD4+ T cells sorted from blood, obtained at week 24, from a patient treated with tofacitinib. The receptors come from a human donor with alopecia areata.

This chain links TRBV28 with TRBJ2-2; D unclear. Trimming stripped 8 bases from V and 8 bases from J, with 9 bases between. CDR1 is MDHEN and CDR2 is SYDVKM in the germline V gene. The CDR3 consists of 11 residues. Written as DNA, the CDR3 is TGTGCCAGCTACAGTCGAGGGGAGCTGTTTTTT. Its protein is CASYSRGELFF.

This chain connects TRBV5-4 to TRBJ2-3; D perhaps matches TRBD1 (5 bases). Deletions cut 4 bases from V and 4 bases from J, with 10 bases between. Per germline, CDR1 SGHNT and CDR2 YYREEE (reference sequence). This CDR3 has 13 amino acids. CDR3 amino acids: CASSERGPDTQYF. The CDR3 DNA follows: TGTGCCAGCAGCGAAAGGGGCCCAGATACGCAGTATTTT. Supplemented by reference TRBV5-4 and TRBJ2-3, the full variable domain reads ETGVTQSPTHLIKTRGQQVTLRCSSQSGHNTVSWYQQALGQGPQFIFQYYREEENGRGNFPPRFSGLQFPNYSSELNVNALELDDSALYLCASSERGPDTQYFGPGTRLTVL.

This clone appeared once. V is TRBV30 and J is TRBJ1-4; D remains ambiguous. Germline CDR1 and CDR2: GTSNPN and SVGIG (reference sequence). The CDR3 loop spans 14 amino acids. Between the trimmed V and J ends, which lost 4 bases and 2 bases, there was a span of 11 bases. The CDR3 sequence is CAWNSGNTNEKLFF. The CDR3 DNA reads TGTGCCTGGAACTCCGGGAACACTAATGAAAAACTGTTTTTT.

The rearrangement joins TRBV6-1 to TRBJ2-5; D perhaps matches TRBD2 (7 bases). CDR3 size: 14 residues. The V gene's germline CDR1 is MNHNS and CDR2 SASEGT. The V and J ends lost 6 bases and 5 bases respectively, with 16 bases between them. The CDR3 here is CASSEGGGAETQYF. CDR3 bases: TGTGCCAGCAGCGAGGGCGGGGGCGCTGAGACCCAGTACTTC.

V usage is TRBV30 and J usage is TRBJ1-1; no clear D. Germline V CDR1 and CDR2: GTSNPN, SVGIG (reference sequence). The CDR3 length is 13 residues. Trimming took off 3 bases at V and 5 bases at J, with 13 bases between the two ends. The CDR3 DNA follows: TGTGCCTGGAGATTAGGCCCGGGGACTGAAGCTTTCTTT. It encodes CAWRLGPGTEAFF.

This rearrangement joins TRBV4-2 to TRBJ1-1; 9 nucleotides agree with TRBD1. This CDR3 has 14 residues. The V gene end was trimmed by 0 bases and the J gene end by 8 bases; junction bases not matched to a gene: 4. Germline assignment: CDR1 LGHNA and CDR2 YNFKEQ. CDR3 bases: TGTGCCAGCAGCCAAGATAGGGGACAGGGAGAAGCTTTCTTT. As protein: CASSQDRGQGEAFF.

This clone turned up a few times. The V gene is TRBV27, the J gene TRBJ1-3; D is undetermined. The germline V gene has CDR1 MNHEY and CDR2 SMNVEV (reference sequence). Trimming removed 4 bases from V and 4 bases from J, with 11 bases in between. The CDR3 contains 14 residues. In DNA, the CDR3 is TGTGCCAGCAGTTACTTGGCAGGAGGAAACACCATATATTTT. Its translation: CASSYLAGGNTIYF.

V usage is TRBV7-2 and J usage is TRBJ2-7, with D possibly called TRBD1 or TRBD2 (5 bases each). V was trimmed by 5 bases and J by 3 bases, leaving 14 bases between them. CDR1 and CDR2 from the germline V gene are SGHTA and FQGNSA. The CDR3 is 14 residues long. This CDR3 reads CASSVTGRLYEQYF. CDR3 bases: TGTGCCAGCAGCGTTACGGGACGGCTCTACGAGCAGTACTTC.

This clone occurred a few times. This chain links TRBV18 with TRBJ2-3; TRBD1 matches at 9 bases. V lost 3 bases to trimming and J lost 6 bases; unmatched junction nucleotides: 7. CDR3 length: 15 residues. Looked up from germline, CDR1 is KGHSH and CDR2 is LQKENI. The CDR3 reads CASSPDRGLGDTQYF. CDR3 DNA: TGTGCCAGCTCACCGGACAGGGGTCTGGGGGATACGCAGTATTTT.

The gene calls are TRBV25-1 and TRBJ2-3; 7 bases match TRBD2. The CDR3 extends over 15 amino acids. CDR1 is MGHDK, CDR2 SYGVNS, per germline. J gave up 3 bases and V 8 bases, and 11 bases lay outside the gene matches. CDR3 sequence (DNA): TGTGCCAGCGCTGGGCCACTAGCGCTTACAGATACGCAGTATTTT. Its translation is CASAGPLALTDTQYF.

This clone has only a few counts. The rearrangement joins TRBV4-3 to TRBJ1-5, with TRBD1 identical over 7 bases. Germline-derived CDR1 and CDR2 are LGHNA and YSLEER. The CDR3 consists of 16 residues. With 0 bases clipped from V and 1 base from J, the junction kept 3 bases outside the gene matches. The CDR3 spells CASSQESGGSNQPQHF. The CDR3 nucleotides are TGCGCCAGCAGCCAAGAGTCAGGGGGGAGCAATCAGCCCCAGCATTTT.

The chain couples TRBV19 to TRBJ2-2; weak D call: TRBD1 (6 bases). CDR1 and CDR2 from the germline V gene are LNHDA and SQIVND (reference sequence). Trimming removed 10 bases from V and 4 bases from J, with 13 bases in between. This CDR3 is 13 amino acids long. CDR3 nucleotide sequence: TGTGCCATCGGGCGACAGGCCACCGGGGAGCTGTTTTTT. This gives the protein CAIGRQATGELFF. Full variable domain (remainder filled in from reference TRBV19 and TRBJ2-2): DGGITQSPKYLFRKEGQNVTLSCEQNLNHDAMYWYRQDPGQGLRLIYYSQIVNDFQKGDIAEGYSVSREKKESFPLTVTSAQKNPTAFYLCAIGRQATGELFFGEGSRLTVL.

The V and J genes are TRBV29-1 and TRBJ2-3; a possible D gene is TRBD2 (5 bases). CDR1 and CDR2 (germline): SQVTM, ANQGSEA. The CDR3 covers 16 residues. V dropped 5 bases and J dropped 0 bases, with 18 bases sitting between them. CDR3 nucleotide sequence: TGCAGCGTTTTTAGCGAACTTACCTCTAGCACAGATACGCAGTATTTT. Its protein product is CSVFSELTSSTDTQYF.

The J gene is TRBJ1-2, the V gene TRBV5-1, with 7 bases lining up with TRBD1. Unmatched junction bases numbered 3, after V lost 4 bases and J lost 6 bases. Looked up from germline, CDR1 is SGHRS and CDR2 is YFSETQ. The CDR3 runs to 12 residues. The CDR3 is CASSPDRDGYTF. The CDR3, as DNA: TGCGCCAGCAGCCCAGACAGGGATGGCTACACCTTC.

The J gene is TRBJ2-5, the V gene TRBV30, with D uncertain. Trimming pared 2 bases from V and 2 bases from J, leaving 9 bases between. Germline CDR1 is GTSNPN and CDR2 is SVGIG (reference sequence). This CDR3 has 13 amino acids. The CDR3 reads CAWSTQRQETQYF. CDR3 nucleotide sequence: TGTGCCTGGAGTACCCAGAGACAAGAGACCCAGTACTTC.

CDR3: CASSADRGPANEKLFF. CDR3 DNA sequence: TGTGCCAGCAGCGCGGACAGGGGACCGGCTAATGAAAAACTGTTTTTT. The rearrangement joins TRBV9 to TRBJ1-4; 9 nucleotides agree with TRBD1. Per the germline V gene, CDR1 is SGDLS and CDR2 is YYNGEE. CDR3 length: 16 residues. The J segment lost 3 bases and the V segment lost 3 bases, leaving 6 bases of the junction unmatched.

This clone was recorded a few times. V is TRBV18 and J is TRBJ1-2; D gene ambiguous. V was shortened by 2 bases and J by 6 bases, with 4 bases between the two germline ends. The CDR3 runs 11 residues. CDR1 is KGHSH and CDR2 is LQKENI in the germline V gene. The CDR3: CASSPVDGYTF. CDR3 coding DNA: TGTGCCAGCTCACCAGTCGATGGCTACACCTTC.

A single count supports this clone. CDR3 coding DNA: TGTGCCAGCAGCTTGGGTCGGGGCAGGCCGAACACTGAAGCTTTCTTT. Translation: CASSLGRGRPNTEAFF. The chain recombines TRBV11-1 with TRBJ1-1; a weak D match, TRBD1 (5 bases). The CDR3 loop spans 16 amino acids. The V end lost 3 bases, the J end lost 1 base, and 15 bases lay between the germline ends. CDR1 and CDR2 from the germline V gene are SGHAT and FQDESV (reference sequence).

This clone was observed a single time. The chain is built from TRBV4-1 and TRBJ2-4; no clear D. The CDR3 covers 17 residues. In germline, CDR1 is MGHRA, CDR2 YSYEKL. The V end lost 0 bases, the J end lost 1 base, and 13 bases lay between the germline ends. CDR3 region: CASSQDSPLRAKNIQYF. In DNA form, the CDR3 reads TGCGCCAGCAGCCAAGATTCACCCTTGAGGGCCAAAAACATTCAGTACTTC.

This rearrangement joins TRBV7-8 to TRBJ1-2; 8 bases match TRBD1. The CDR3 totals 18 residues. From germline, CDR1 is SGHVS and CDR2 FQNEAQ. Trimming cost V 2 bases and J 4 bases; bases outside gene matches: 15. The CDR3 region is CASSLLADRDGILYGYTF. The DNA for the CDR3 is TGTGCCAGCAGCTTATTGGCGGACAGGGATGGTATTCTCTATGGCTACACCTTC.

The chain recombines TRBV10-3 with TRBJ1-2, with D possibly TRBD1 on 6 matching bases. Germline CDR1 is ENHRY and CDR2 is SYGVKD. The V and J ends lost 4 bases and 8 bases respectively, with 17 bases between them. The CDR3 is 14 residues long. This CDR3 is CAISGLQGSDGYTF. In DNA form, the CDR3 reads TGTGCCATCAGTGGGCTACAGGGCAGCGACGGCTACACCTTC.

This clone was counted only a few times. The V gene is TRBV5-1, the J gene TRBJ2-3; D perhaps matches TRBD1 (6 bases). Trimming removed 8 bases at V and 2 bases at J, with 27 bases between. Germline CDR1 reads SGHRS; CDR2 reads YFSETQ. This CDR3 is built from 18 residues. Here the CDR3 DNA reads TGCGCCAGTACCAGGGGAACCAGCCGGCTATCCCCCACAGATACGCAGTATTTT. Its translation: CASTRGTSRLSPTDTQYF.

This chain connects TRBV27 to TRBJ2-5; TRBD1 agrees at 7 bases. The V gene end was trimmed by 4 bases and the J gene end by 7 bases; junction bases not matched to a gene: 12. Germline values: CDR1 MNHEY, CDR2 SMNVEV (reference sequence). The CDR3 sequence is 15 residues long. CDR3 sequence: CASSSNRQGLGTQYF. The CDR3 bases are TGTGCCAGCAGTTCCAATCGACAGGGCCTTGGGACCCAGTACTTC.

The chain uses TRBV28 and TRBJ1-1; D gene unclear. V was shortened by 7 bases and J by 2 bases, with 8 bases between the two germline ends. Germline CDR1 and CDR2: MDHEN and SYDVKM. The CDR3 extends over 12 amino acids. The DNA of the CDR3 is TGTGCCAGCAAAGAAGGTAACACTGAAGCTTTCTTT. It yields the protein CASKEGNTEAFF. Full variable domain (outside the CDR3, taken from reference TRBV28 and TRBJ1-1): DVKVTQSSRYLVKRTGEKVFLECVQDMDHENMFWYRQDPGLGLRLIYFSYDVKMKEKGDIPEGYSVSREKKERFSLILESASTNQTSMYLCASKEGNTEAFFGQGTRLTVV.

The V gene is TRBV5-1, the J gene TRBJ2-2; no clear D. Germline V lookup: CDR1 SGHRS, CDR2 YFSETQ. V lost 1 base and J 4 bases, leaving 14 bases between the germline ends. This CDR3 region has 16 residues. CDR3 coding DNA: TGCGCCAGCAGCTTGACTTCGGGTCGGCGCACCGGGGAGCTGTTTTTT. Translation: CASSLTSGRRTGELFF. Together with reference TRBV5-1 and TRBJ2-2, the CDR3 gives the full variable domain: KAGVTQTPRYLIKTRGQQVTLSCSPISGHRSVSWYQQTPGQGLQFLFEYFSETQRNKGNFPGRFSGRQFSNSRSEMNVSTLELGDSALYLCASSLTSGRRTGELFFGEGSRLTVL.

This clone was found a few times. The chain employs TRBV7-2 and TRBJ2-7, with 8 bases matching TRBD1. Germline loops: CDR1 SGHTA, CDR2 FQGNSA. CDR3 size: 13 residues. V was pared by 4 bases and J by 4 bases, with 3 bases of the junction left unmatched. Here the CDR3 reads CASSSDREYEQYF. In nucleotides, the CDR3 is TGTGCCAGCAGCTCGGACAGGGAATACGAGCAGTACTTC. Full variable domain (rest looked up from reference TRBV7-2 and TRBJ2-7): GAGVSQSPSNKVTEKGKDVELRCDPISGHTALYWYRQSLGQGLEFLIYFQGNSAPDKSGLPSDRFSAERTGGSVSTLTIQRTQQEDSAVYLCASSSDREYEQYFGPGTRLTVT.

The genes are TRBV29-1 and TRBJ2-3; 8 bases are a match to TRBD1. This CDR3 contains 15 residues. Germline CDR1 reads SQVTM; CDR2 reads ANQGSEA. V trimming: 4 bases; J trimming: 4 bases; junction bases outside the gene matches: 10. The CDR3 is CSVVSGRGLSDTQYF. The CDR3 DNA reads TGCAGCGTTGTGAGTGGCAGGGGGCTTTCAGATACGCAGTATTTT.

The chain's CDR3 is CASSLSGDMNTEAFF. DNA for the CDR3: TGCGCCAGCAGCTTGTCAGGGGATATGAACACTGAAGCTTTCTTT. The J gene is TRBJ1-1, the V gene TRBV5-1; weak D call: TRBD1 (6 bases). This CDR3 is built from 15 residues. V was clipped by 1 base and J by 0 bases, with 10 bases between them. The germline V gene has CDR1 SGHRS and CDR2 YFSETQ.

Details on this clone: The sample contains more than one DNA sequence encoding this CDR3. This chain joins TRBV4-1 and TRBJ1-2, with D hard to call. The CDR3 has 13 amino acids. The ends were cut back, 1 base at V and 1 base at J, with 4 bases in the middle. Germline V gives CDR1 MGHRA, CDR2 YSYEKL. Here the CDR3 reads CASSQVGNYGYTF. CDR3 DNA sequence: TGCGCCAGCAGCCAAGTCGGTAACTATGGCTACACCTTC.

The rearrangement uses TRBV7-9 and TRBJ2-1, with D tentatively TRBD1 (6 bases). Germline V gene data show CDR1 as SEHNR and CDR2 as FQNEAQ (reference sequence). V was shortened by 2 bases and J by 0 bases, with 11 bases between the two germline ends. The CDR3 length is 16 residues. The CDR3 sequence is CASSLLGQTSYNEQFF. CDR3 coding DNA: TGTGCCAGCAGCTTACTCGGACAGACCTCCTACAATGAGCAGTTCTTC.

The rearrangement joins TRBV29-1 to TRBJ2-7, with a possible D match to TRBD2 (6 bases). Trimming pared 7 bases from V and 2 bases from J, leaving 15 bases between. CDR1 SQVTM and CDR2 ANQGSEA come from the germline V gene. This CDR3 is built from 13 residues. The chain's CDR3 is CSALLGGPYEQYF. In DNA, the CDR3 is TGCAGCGCCCTCCTGGGGGGACCCTACGAGCAGTACTTC.